This T cell receptor beta chain was recorded in a study of blood T cell repertoires in COVID-19 (dated by TCRdb to the early 2020s). Regarding the research as a whole: Samples from collaborators originated in the United States, Italy and Spain and spanned both the acute and convalescent phases of COVID-19. The prospective study material was composed of cDNA or gDNA derived from T cells, B-cell-depleted T cells, or PBMCs. Deeply sampled blood TCRbeta repertoires from subjects exposed to, actively infected with, or recovered from COVID-19 were included in the dataset. The repertoires were released in a freely available public database intended as a resource for research on the immune response to SARS-CoV-2. The samples were drawn from the first 160 participants of the ongoing ImmuneRACE study and from over 950 subjects provided by 6 global collaborators. Nearly every sample came with metadata listing a de-identified subject ID, COVID-19 status, age in years and sex. HLA class I and class II types, where available, came from metadata supplied by the sample provider rather than from assay-based typing.

The germline V and J ends show losses of 3 bases and 8 bases respectively, and no gene match explains 15 bases of the junction. The germline V gene gives CDR1 as SQVTM and CDR2 as ANQGSEA. From the cysteine through the phenylalanine, the CDR3 covers 15 amino acids. Left in the record is the CDR3 DNA by itself, 45 bases read in frame from the first base. Points on this clone: It lacks a known antigen. Base qualities are not at hand, and no much larger clone is one base apart.

The immunoSEQ Assay, a bias-controlled multiplex PCR, was used to amplify TCRbeta CDR3 regions from genomic DNA. Concerning the study's data processing: The number of nucleated cells in each sample was estimated by amplification of reference gene primers within the assay. To quantify the absolute abundance of each unique TCRbeta CDR3 rearrangement, sequence reads were collapsed and filtered. For each sample, productive Simpson clonality was calculated as the square root of Simpson's diversity index across productive rearrangements. Imported from immuneACCESS, the table was reduced by TCRdb to in-frame sequences with V and J called. These copies leave out some clones; in studies compared against another copy, an unresolved V gene accounts for under half, and the cause of the remainder is not known. Clone size and the V and J calls come from that table; the DNA yielded D and trimming. Present in this sample are about 140,000 clones, about 91% of which were seen just once. More than 1.5% of the sample is held by the ten biggest clonotypes.

The study at large found these results: How much clinical and demographic metadata was included differed by source and by participant, and the metadata was provided uncurated.

Whole blood was collected in K2EDTA tubes by collaborating institutions according to the institutions' own protocols. For TCRbeta analysis, collaborators shipped samples in one of three forms: frozen whole blood, isolated PBMCs, or DNA extracted from either of those sample types. The sample comprised peripheral blood. The chain is assembled from TRBV29-1 and TRBJ1-1, with 7 bases in between that match TRBD1. This clonotype was sampled from a woman aged 55-69 years with acute or convalescent COVID-19. The CDR3 amino acid sequence is: CSVEIEPGQSGEAFF. The nucleotide sequence reads TGCAGCGTTGAGATCGAACCGGGACAGTCAGGGGAAGCTTTCTTT.